This TCR beta chain was captured by sequencing in a study of shared clonotypes between healthy human individuals. The study's findings and limits: The genetic and exposure-history diversity represented was limited by few donors.

The donor cohort consisted entirely of Caucasian adults residing in Nashville, Tennessee. This clone was counted a few times. What it binds is unknown. It was at deep level that the assay was run. Sorted-subset replicate PCR reactions were performed with about 200 ng DNA, corresponding to about 32,000 T cell genomes. TCRdb keeps only in-frame clones here, not all; method: immunoSEQ multiplex PCR. The sample holds a few million clones, approximately 92% seen once. Trimming removed 2 bases from V and 7 bases from J, with 12 bases in between. Germline V gives CDR1 MNHNS, CDR2 SASEGT. CDR3 length equals 15 residues.

This sequence originates from a man aged 18 to 29 in good health. The source material was naive CD4+ T cells sorted from blood. Subset of the sample: CD45RA+ positively selected. The chain links TRBV6-1 to TRBJ1-6, with D possibly being TRBD1 (5 bases). CDR3 DNA sequence: TGTGCCAGCAGTGAACTTAGGGCAGGGAATTCACCCCTCCACTTT. Translated: CASSELRAGNSPLHF.